Described below is a single T cell receptor beta chain sequence and its context. Seattle enrolled patients during active infection and tracked them longitudinally. The germline V gene has CDR1 LNHDA and CDR2 SQIVND (reference sequence). With 6 bases clipped from V and 1 base from J, the junction kept 11 bases outside the gene matches. This CDR3 is 16 amino acids long. This record comes from a study of blood T cell repertoires in COVID-19. The method was immunoSEQ multiplex PCR; TCRdb's version includes in-frame clones alone and lacks a portion of them. The repertoire includes more than 300,000 clones, approximately 87% of them detected once, and about 6% sits in the top ten.

This receptor was identified in a woman between 50 and 59 years old with COVID-19, enrolled during active disease. The V call is TRBV19, the J call TRBJ1-1; 7 nucleotides align to TRBD1. The sample comprised peripheral blood. This CDR3 is CASSPTRTGPNTEAFF. The CDR3 region has the DNA TGTGCCAGTAGCCCCACCAGGACAGGACCGAACACTGAAGCTTTCTTT.